The clone carrying this TCR beta chain was observed at least ten times. What it binds is not known. The data belong to a study of CD8 T cells in ankylosing spondylitis. TCRdb itself ran the 5' RACE reads through MiXCR, one entry per CDR3 protein. The repertoire includes some 250,000 distinct CDR3 sequences, over 8.5% of them detected once, and roughly 6.8% sits in the top ten. The germline CDR1 and CDR2 sequences are LNHNV and YYDKDF (reference sequence). Trimming shortened V by 5 bases and J by 5 bases, and 12 bases separated the two germline ends. The CDR3 covers 13 residues. General study findings and limits: Reportedly, significant enrichment of disease-linked clones occurred in matched ankylosing spondylitis synovial fluid.

The sequence was obtained from a male donor with ankylosing spondylitis or in good health (not recorded which). Sequenced sample: blood, either unsorted or a sorted T cell fraction (not recorded which). This chain joins TRBV15 and TRBJ2-5; unclear D gene. The CDR3 sequence is CATSPNGVETQYF. The CDR3 nucleotides are TGTGCCACCAGCCCAAACGGAGTGGAGACCCAGTACTTC.